This note documents a single TCR beta chain sequence. V lost 2 bases to trimming and J lost 7 bases; unmatched junction nucleotides: 3. The CDR3 runs to 14 residues. Germline V CDR1 and CDR2: MNHEY, SVGEGT. The data were obtained in a study of blood T cell repertoires in COVID-19. Study context: Donors in the United States, Italy and Spain gave samples during acute or convalescent COVID-19. Sample material is recorded as cDNA or gDNA derived from T cells, B-cell-depleted T cells, or PBMCs.

Authors' analysis steps: For nucleated cells, counts were estimated from reference gene primer amplification. Profiling relied on immunoSEQ multiplex PCR, and the TCRdb table lists in-frame clones only, not all of them. The D gene and trimming were derived from the DNA, and the V and J assignments and clone size from that table. The sample has 200,000 to 250,000 clones, 80% to 90% seen once. The clonotype comes from a man aged 50-60 years who had recovered from COVID-19. J is TRBJ1-4 and V is TRBV6-2 or TRBV6-3; 8 nucleotides line up with TRBD1. Sequencing used peripheral blood. The CDR3 loop is CASSYQGAGEKLFF. Written as DNA, the CDR3 is TGTGCCAGCAGTTACCAGGGGGCTGGTGAAAAACTGTTTTTT.